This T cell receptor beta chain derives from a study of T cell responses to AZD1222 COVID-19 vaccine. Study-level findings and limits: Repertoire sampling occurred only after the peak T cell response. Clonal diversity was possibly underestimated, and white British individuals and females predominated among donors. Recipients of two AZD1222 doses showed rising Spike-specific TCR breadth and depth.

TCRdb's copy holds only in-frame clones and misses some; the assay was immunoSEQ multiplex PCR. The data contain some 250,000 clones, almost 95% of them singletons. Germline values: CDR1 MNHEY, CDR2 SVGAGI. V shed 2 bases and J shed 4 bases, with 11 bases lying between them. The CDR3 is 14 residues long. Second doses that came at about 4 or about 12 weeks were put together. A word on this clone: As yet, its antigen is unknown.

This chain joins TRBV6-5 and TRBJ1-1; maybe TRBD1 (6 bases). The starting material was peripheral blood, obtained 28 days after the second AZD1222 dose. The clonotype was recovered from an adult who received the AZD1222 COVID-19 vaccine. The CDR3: CASSYTRDITEAFF. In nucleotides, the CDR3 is TGTGCCAGCAGTTACACTAGGGACATCACTGAAGCTTTCTTT.